These T cell receptor beta chains were read from a single sample in a study of T-cell reconstitution after alpha-beta-depleted transplantation in children. TCRdb reprocessed the PCR reads with MiXCR, giving one entry per CDR3 protein. The sample contains approximately 190,000 distinct CDR3 sequences, roughly 6.5% of which appear only once. Sequencing was performed on PBMCs, taken before TCRalphabeta/CD19-depleted stem cell transplant. Receptors originate from a girl under three years old with combined immunodeficiency, due to receive a stem cell transplant. The CDR3 runs from the conserved cysteine through the conserved F or W. Fields, in order: J gene, V gene, D gene, clone size, CDR3 protein, CDR3 DNA. The D gene is left open where the match is weak. The size entry is marked missing in some rows and otherwise reads once, few, many or a size class.

>TRBJ1-4|TRBV20-1|TRBD1|few
CSAGEGQDTTNEKLFF
TGCAGTGCTGGGGAGGGACAGGATACAACTAATGAAAAACTGTTTTTT
>TRBJ2-1|TRBV14|-|many
CASSQAAGTFTFF
TGTGCCAGCAGCCAAGCCGCCGGGACCTTCACGTTCTTC
>TRBJ1-2|TRBV5-1|-|many
CASRGPEGYTF
TGCGCCAGCAGAGGCCCCGAGGGCTACACCTTC
>TRBJ1-1|TRBV20-1|-|many
CSARAPEAFF
TGCAGTGCTAGGGCCCCGGAAGCTTTCTTT
>TRBJ2-5|TRBV28|TRBD2|many
CASSLYGRTSETQYF
TGTGCCAGCAGTTTATATGGACGGACTAGTGAGACCCAGTACTTC
>TRBJ2-5|TRBV7-8|-|many
CASSLEVQPQETQYF
TGTGCCAGCAGCTTAGAGGTTCAACCCCAGGAGACCCAGTACTTC
>TRBJ2-7|TRBV7-8|TRBD2|many
CASSLKRLAGFYEQYF
TGTGCCAGCAGCTTAAAGAGACTAGCTGGATTCTACGAGCAGTACTTC
>TRBJ2-3|TRBV2|-|many
CASKGGNTDTQYF
TGTGCCAGCAAAGGCGGTAACACAGATACGCAGTATTTT
>TRBJ1-5|TRBV7-9|-|-
CASSLAQAGNQPQHF
TGTGCCAGCAGCTTAGCGCAGGCAGGTAATCAGCCCCAGCATTTT
>TRBJ1-1|TRBV2|-|-
CASSAPVGPWWTEAFF
TGTGCCAGCAGTGCCCCGGTAGGGCCGTGGTGGACTGAAGCTTTCTTT
>TRBJ2-3|TRBV7-9|TRBD2|many
CASSSPGLATDTQYF
TGTGCCAGCAGCTCCCCGGGACTAGCGACAGATACGCAGTATTTT
>TRBJ2-1|TRBV29-1|TRBD2|many
CSVLTSGNEQFF
TGCAGCGTCCTGACTAGCGGTAATGAGCAGTTCTTC
>TRBJ2-7|TRBV7-8|TRBD1|many
CASSLRPGQSTYEQYF
TGTGCCAGCAGCTTACGACCGGGACAGAGTACCTACGAGCAGTACTTC
>TRBJ2-5|TRBV20-1|TRBD2|many
CSARVAGREETQYF
TGCAGTGCTAGAGTAGCCGGGAGGGAAGAGACCCAGTACTTC
>TRBJ1-4|TRBV24-1|-|many
CATSGGGAANEKLFF
TGTGCCACCAGTGGAGGGGGGGCAGCTAATGAAAAACTGTTTTTT
>TRBJ2-3|TRBV5-6|-|many
CASSLAHSPEVTDTQYF
TGTGCCAGCAGCTTGGCCCACTCTCCGGAGGTAACAGATACGCAGTATTTT
>TRBJ2-2|TRBV6-2/TRBV6-3|-|many
CASSYSQVTGELFF
TGTGCCAGCAGTTACTCTCAGGTGACAGGGGAGCTGTTTTTT
>TRBJ2-5|TRBV29-1|TRBD2|few
CSDTGGPMVETQYF
TGCAGCGACACGGGGGGGCCAATGGTGGAGACCCAGTACTTC
>TRBJ1-2|TRBV12-3/TRBV12-4|-|many
CASSFDLGERHGYTF
TGTGCCAGCAGTTTTGATTTGGGGGAAAGGCATGGCTACACCTTC
>TRBJ2-7|TRBV12-3/TRBV12-4|TRBD1|few
CASSPAPRGYEQYF
TGTGCCAGCAGTCCTGCCCCCAGGGGGTACGAGCAGTACTTC
>TRBJ1-3|TRBV18|-|-
CASSPQGISGNTIYF
TGTGCCAGCTCACCACAAGGAATCTCTGGAAACACCATATATTTT
>TRBJ1-2|TRBV29-1|-|many
CSIGRDFF
TGCAGCATTGGTAGGGATTTCTTC
>TRBJ2-1|TRBV29-1|TRBD2|many
CSVEDIDPSGSSYNEQFF
TGCAGCGTTGAAGATATTGATCCTAGCGGGAGCTCCTACAATGAGCAGTTCTTC
>TRBJ1-1|TRBV7-8|-|many
CASSLSLRGTEAFF
TGTGCCAGCAGCTTGTCGCTTAGGGGCACTGAAGCTTTCTTT
>TRBJ1-2|TRBV12-5|TRBD1|few
CASGLVADRGGGYGYTF
TGTGCTAGTGGTTTGGTAGCGGACAGGGGAGGGGGTTATGGCTACACCTTC
>TRBJ2-3|TRBV6-5|TRBD2|many
CASSYSVPGLADTDTQYF
TGTGCCAGCAGTTACTCGGTTCCGGGACTAGCGGATACAGATACGCAGTATTTT
>TRBJ2-3|TRBV28|-|many
CASRPYGGPHTDTQYF
TGTGCCAGCAGACCATATGGGGGGCCCCACACAGATACGCAGTATTTT
>TRBJ1-1|TRBV3-1|-|many
CASSLSIVLGRMNTEAFF
TGTGCCAGCAGCCTTTCGATAGTATTAGGACGGATGAACACTGAAGCTTTCTTT
>TRBJ2-5|TRBV10-3|TRBD2|many
CATREDTPQETQYF
TGTGCCACCCGGGAGGACACCCCTCAAGAGACCCAGTACTTC
>TRBJ2-7|TRBV20-1|TRBD2|many
CSANGVGTSGIQVTYEQYF
TGCAGTGCCAACGGTGTTGGGACTAGCGGGATTCAAGTTACCTACGAGCAGTACTTC
>TRBJ1-2|TRBV6-1|-|many
CAASARTGYGYTF
TGTGCCGCATCCGCCAGGACGGGCTATGGCTACACCTTC
>TRBJ2-6|TRBV29-1|TRBD1|many
CSVWTGGVSGANVLTF
TGCAGCGTTTGGACAGGTGGAGTTTCTGGGGCCAACGTCCTGACTTTC
>TRBJ1-2|TRBV20-1|-|-
CSARARGSSLGYTF
TGCAGTGCTAGAGCCAGGGGTTCCTCTCTTGGCTACACCTTC
>TRBJ2-7|TRBV6-6|-|many
CASSYSRGEQYF
TGTGCCAGCAGTTACTCGAGGGGTGAGCAGTACTTC
>TRBJ2-7|TRBV20-1|-|many
CSASRQAYEQYF
TGCAGTGCTAGCAGACAGGCCTACGAGCAGTACTTC
>TRBJ2-2|TRBV6-5|-|many
CASSYNAPNTGELFF
TGTGCCAGCAGTTACAACGCCCCGAACACCGGGGAGCTGTTTTTT
>TRBJ2-7|TRBV18|-|few
CASSPGEPYEQYF
TGTGCCAGCTCACCAGGGGAACCCTACGAGCAGTACTTC
>TRBJ2-7|TRBV6-2/TRBV6-3|-|many
CASSYGQGVNYEQYF
TGTGCCAGCAGCTACGGCCAGGGAGTGAACTACGAGCAGTACTTC
>TRBJ2-6|TRBV2|-|many
CASQGGSGANVLTF
TGTGCCAGTCAGGGGGGATCTGGGGCCAACGTCCTGACTTTC
>TRBJ2-7|TRBV6-1|-|many
CASSPGTGTPSYEQYF
TGTGCCAGCAGTCCTGGAACGGGGACACCCTCCTACGAGCAGTACTTC